This T cell receptor beta chain was identified during a study of blood T cells in healthy people across ages (dated by TCRdb to the mid-2010s). About the study as a whole: In model experiments, template switching captured roughly one uniquely barcoded TCR beta cDNA molecule for every two T cells. To avoid experimental bias, donors of different ages were randomly spread across the sequencing lanes. Four age groups were formed from the donors: young (average roughly 15 years), middle-aged (just under 40), aged (about 68) and long-lived (approximately 80). Age-related changes in TCR beta repertoire diversity were measured in the study by deep sequencing normalized with unique cDNA molecular identifiers. The study analyzed two additional independent replicas of 1 million unique cDNA reads from the same blood draw for two donors, one aged 18 to 30 and one aged 80 or older. Paper-wide results and their limitations: Observed TCR beta diversity per million T cells fell roughly linearly with age, and a significant reduction was already apparent by age about 38. Bulk unsorted PBMC profiling prevented conclusive comparison of naive and antigen-experienced compartments. The percentage of naive T cells measured by flow cytometry correlated strongly with observed TCR beta diversity. Because donor CMV infection status was unknown, age-related changes in expanded clonotypes were potentially confounded. Estimates of total diversity from one million sequenced T cells were regarded as lower bounds and underestimates. Compared with the aged group, the long-lived group had more naive CD4+ T cells, fewer expanded clones and increased TCR diversity, a pattern suggesting age selection.

Counted from cysteine to phenylalanine, this CDR3 has 14 amino acids. Here the CDR3 DNA is all that survives: 42 bases in frame from base 1. CDR1 is given as SGHTA and CDR2 as FQGNSA, both from the germline V gene. Library generation was performed with 5' RACE. The sample was run on an Illumina HiSeq 2500. A second roughly 7 to 12 cycle PCR used a sample-barcoded 5' primer and a J-beta primer mix. A template-switch 5' adaptor carrying 12 random nucleotides introduced a unique molecular identifier onto each TCR beta cDNA molecule. Each sample yielded at least 2.5 million CDR3-containing paired-end reads. First-strand cDNA synthesis was performed from all RNA using the Mint cDNA synthesis kit, with priming by a TRBC-specific oligonucleotide. After uracil-DNA glycosylase treatment, a first 18-cycle PCR used universal primers M1SS and BC2_uni_R on all cDNA. Per the source publication's procedure: For normalization, 1 million high-quality reads, each with a distinct molecular identifier, were randomly selected from each sample. Instead of being binned into consensus sequences, reads that shared molecular identifiers were thrown out. MiTCR, run with a Q25 quality threshold and the strictest error-elimination algorithm, handled CDR3 identification, clonotype clustering and error correction. Lower-bound total TCR beta diversity was estimated with a nonparametric unseen species model using Euler transformation. Starting from the raw public reads, TCRdb applied fastp trimming at Q25, assembled clones with MiXCR and retained in-frame beta chains. Each entry is one CDR3 protein sequence, shown with its most common DNA and genes. What appears here as the V and J calls and clone size reflects TCRdb's work, not the paper's. This sample has around 280,000 distinct CDR3 sequences in its table, and 27% of those were observed once. Over 25% of the sample goes to the ten largest clones.

Systemically healthy Caucasian individuals from Russia, 35 to 50 in total and aged about 6 to 90 years, were included as donors. Roughly 9.5 milliliters of peripheral blood were drawn from each donor into EDTA-treated Vacutainer tubes. PBMCs were isolated by Ficoll-Paque density-gradient centrifugation, with at least 7 million obtained per sample. Total RNA, at least 5 micrograms per sample, was extracted from PBMCs with Trizol reagent. Naive CD45RAhigh/CD27high T cell percentages were measured by flow cytometry on a PBMC aliquot from every donor. Concerning this clonotype itself: The antigen this receptor binds is unknown. Per-base qualities were not stored, and no clone one base away is much larger.

Here the chain combines TRBV7-2 and TRBJ2-5; the D region may be TRBD1 or TRBD2, each matching 6 bases equally. The J call may be incorrect, as the DNA end agrees better with TRBJ2-7. The sequenced sample consisted of blood. The receptor was derived from a woman in her seventies in good health. Here is the DNA: TGTGCCAGCAGCCAAGGGGGGAGTCTAGACGAGCAGTACTTC. The translation is CASSQGGSLDEQYF.